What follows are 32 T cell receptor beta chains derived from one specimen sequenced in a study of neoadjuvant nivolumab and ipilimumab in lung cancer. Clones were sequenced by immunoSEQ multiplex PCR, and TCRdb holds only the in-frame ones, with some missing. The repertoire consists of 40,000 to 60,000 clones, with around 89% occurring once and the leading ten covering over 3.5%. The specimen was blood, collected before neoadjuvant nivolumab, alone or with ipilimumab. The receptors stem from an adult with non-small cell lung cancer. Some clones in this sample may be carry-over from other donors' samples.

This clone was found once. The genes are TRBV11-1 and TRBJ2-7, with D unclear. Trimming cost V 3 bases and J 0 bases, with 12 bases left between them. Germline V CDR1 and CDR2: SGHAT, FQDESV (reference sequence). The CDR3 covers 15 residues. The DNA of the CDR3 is TGTGCCAGCAGCTTGGTCCCTCTGAGCTCCTACGAGCAGTACTTC. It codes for CASSLVPLSSYEQYF.

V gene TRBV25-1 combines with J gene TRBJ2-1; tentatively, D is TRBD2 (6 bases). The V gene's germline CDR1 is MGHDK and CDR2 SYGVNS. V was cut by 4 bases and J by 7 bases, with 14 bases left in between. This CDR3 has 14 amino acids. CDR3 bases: TGTGCCAGCAGTGGTCCCCTAGCGTCGAATGAGCAGTTCTTC. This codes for CASSGPLASNEQFF.

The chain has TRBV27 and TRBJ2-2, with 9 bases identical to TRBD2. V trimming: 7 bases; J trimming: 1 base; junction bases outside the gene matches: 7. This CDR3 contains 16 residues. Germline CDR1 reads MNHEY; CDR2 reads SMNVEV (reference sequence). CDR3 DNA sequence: TGTGCCAGCATCAAAGGGACTAGCCTGAACACCGGGGAGCTGTTTTTT. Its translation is CASIKGTSLNTGELFF.

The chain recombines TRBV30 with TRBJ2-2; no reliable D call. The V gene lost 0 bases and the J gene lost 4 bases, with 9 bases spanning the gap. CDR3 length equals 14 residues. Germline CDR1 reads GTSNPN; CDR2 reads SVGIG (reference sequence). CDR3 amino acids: CAWSVLPATGELFF. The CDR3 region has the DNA TGTGCCTGGAGTGTATTGCCTGCCACCGGGGAGCTGTTTTTT.

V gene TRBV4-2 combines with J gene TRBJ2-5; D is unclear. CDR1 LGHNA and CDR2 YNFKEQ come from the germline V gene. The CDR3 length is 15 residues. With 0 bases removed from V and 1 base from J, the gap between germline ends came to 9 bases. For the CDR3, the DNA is TGTGCCAGCAGCCAAGAGTGGGCCAGCCAAGAGACCCAGTACTTC. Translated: CASSQEWASQETQYF.

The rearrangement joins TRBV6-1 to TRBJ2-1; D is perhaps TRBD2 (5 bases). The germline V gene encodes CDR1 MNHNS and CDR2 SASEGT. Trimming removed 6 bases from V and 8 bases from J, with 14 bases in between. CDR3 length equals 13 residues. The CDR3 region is CASRLRDWDEQFF. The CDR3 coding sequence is TGTGCCAGCAGACTCCGGGATTGGGATGAGCAGTTCTTC.

DNA of the CDR3: TGTGCCAGCAGCAGCGGTGGGTCCTACGAGCAGTACTTC. Its translation: CASSSGGSYEQYF. This sequence joins TRBV7-9 and TRBJ2-7; a possible D gene is TRBD2 (5 bases). The CDR3 runs to 13 residues. The ends were cut back, 5 bases at V and 1 base at J, with 9 bases in the middle. CDR1 SEHNR and CDR2 FQNEAQ come from the germline V gene (reference sequence).

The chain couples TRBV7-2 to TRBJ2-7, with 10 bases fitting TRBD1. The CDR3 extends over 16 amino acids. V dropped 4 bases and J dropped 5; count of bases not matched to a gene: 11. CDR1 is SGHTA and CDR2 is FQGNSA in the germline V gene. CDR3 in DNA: TGTGCCAGCAGCTCAAAATGGGGGACAGGGGCGCACGAGCAGTACTTC. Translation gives CASSSKWGTGAHEQYF. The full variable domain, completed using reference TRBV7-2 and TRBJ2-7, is GAGVSQSPSNKVTEKGKDVELRCDPISGHTALYWYRQSLGQGLEFLIYFQGNSAPDKSGLPSDRFSAERTGGSVSTLTIQRTQQEDSAVYLCASSSKWGTGAHEQYFGPGTRLTVT.

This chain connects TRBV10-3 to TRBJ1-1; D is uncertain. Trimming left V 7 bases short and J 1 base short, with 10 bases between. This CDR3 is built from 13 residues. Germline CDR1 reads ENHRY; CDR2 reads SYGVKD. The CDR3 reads CAITGERNTEAFF. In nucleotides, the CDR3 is TGTGCCATCACCGGGGAGAGGAACACTGAAGCTTTCTTT.

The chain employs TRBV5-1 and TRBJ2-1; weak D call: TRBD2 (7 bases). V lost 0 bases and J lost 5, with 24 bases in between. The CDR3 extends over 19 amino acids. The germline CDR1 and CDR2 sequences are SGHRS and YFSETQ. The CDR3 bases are TGCGCCAGCAGCTTGGGGGAGGGGCAGGGGCCGGGGACAAACAATGAGCAGTTCTTC. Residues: CASSLGEGQGPGTNNEQFF.

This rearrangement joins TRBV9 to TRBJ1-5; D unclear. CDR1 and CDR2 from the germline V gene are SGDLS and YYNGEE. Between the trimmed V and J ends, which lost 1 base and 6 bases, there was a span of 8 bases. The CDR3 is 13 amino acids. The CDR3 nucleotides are TGTGCCAGCAGCGTAAGGAGTGGTCAGCCCCAGCATTTT. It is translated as CASSVRSGQPQHF.

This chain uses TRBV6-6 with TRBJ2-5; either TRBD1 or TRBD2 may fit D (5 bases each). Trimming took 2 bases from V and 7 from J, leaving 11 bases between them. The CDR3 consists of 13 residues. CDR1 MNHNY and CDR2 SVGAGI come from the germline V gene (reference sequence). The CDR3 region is CASSYRDRGTQYF. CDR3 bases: TGTGCCAGCAGTTACAGGGACCGGGGGACCCAGTACTTC.

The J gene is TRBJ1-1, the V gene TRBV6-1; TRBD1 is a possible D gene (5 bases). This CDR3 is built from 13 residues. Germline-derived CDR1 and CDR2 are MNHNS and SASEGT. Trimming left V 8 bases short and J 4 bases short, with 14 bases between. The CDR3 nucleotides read TGTGCCAGCCAGTTGGGGGGGAGCACTGAAGCTTTCTTT. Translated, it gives CASQLGGSTEAFF.

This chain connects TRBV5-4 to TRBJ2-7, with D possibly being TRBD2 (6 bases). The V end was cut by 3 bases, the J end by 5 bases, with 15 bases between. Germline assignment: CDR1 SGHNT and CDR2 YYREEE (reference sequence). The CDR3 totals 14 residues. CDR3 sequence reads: CASSSRDSENEQYF. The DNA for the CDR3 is TGTGCCAGCAGCTCCCGGGACTCAGAGAACGAGCAGTACTTC.

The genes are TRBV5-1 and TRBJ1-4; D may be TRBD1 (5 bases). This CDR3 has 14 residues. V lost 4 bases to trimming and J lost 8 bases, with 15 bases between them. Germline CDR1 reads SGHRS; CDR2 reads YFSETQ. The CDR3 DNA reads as TGCGCCAGCAGCACCGGGACGGTGGGGGAAAAACTGTTTTTT. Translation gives CASSTGTVGEKLFF.

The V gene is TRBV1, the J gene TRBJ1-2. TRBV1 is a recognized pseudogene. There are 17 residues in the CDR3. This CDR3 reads CTSSQDAGRCFNYGYTF. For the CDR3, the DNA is TGCACCAGCAGCCAAGATGCGGGACGTTGCTTTAACTATGGCTACACCTTC.

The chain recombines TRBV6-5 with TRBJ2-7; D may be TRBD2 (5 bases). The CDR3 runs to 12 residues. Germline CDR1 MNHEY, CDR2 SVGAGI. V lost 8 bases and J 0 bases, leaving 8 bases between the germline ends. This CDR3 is CASRRTSYEQYF. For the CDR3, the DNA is TGTGCCAGCCGGAGGACCTCCTACGAGCAGTACTTC.

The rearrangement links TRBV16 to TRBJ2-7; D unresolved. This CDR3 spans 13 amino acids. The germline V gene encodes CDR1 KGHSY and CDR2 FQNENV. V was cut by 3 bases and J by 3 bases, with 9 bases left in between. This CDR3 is CASSQVGVYEQYF. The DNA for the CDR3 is TGTGCCAGCAGCCAGGTGGGCGTCTACGAGCAGTACTTC.

The CDR3 loop reads CSVRGLAGEETQYF. The CDR3 DNA reads as TGCAGCGTCCGAGGACTAGCGGGAGAGGAGACCCAGTACTTC. The chain is built from TRBV29-1 and TRBJ2-5; TRBD2 matches at 13 bases. This CDR3 is built from 14 residues. Germline trimming cut 6 bases from V and 5 bases from J; bases unmatched to any gene: 6. Germline lookup yields CDR1 SQVTM and CDR2 ANQGSEA.

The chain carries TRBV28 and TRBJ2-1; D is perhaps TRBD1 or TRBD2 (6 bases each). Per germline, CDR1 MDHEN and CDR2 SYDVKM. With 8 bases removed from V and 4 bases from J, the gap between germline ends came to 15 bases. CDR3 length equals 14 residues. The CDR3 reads CASGGGLAYNEQFF. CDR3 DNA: TGTGCCAGCGGTGGGGGGCTAGCGTACAATGAGCAGTTCTTC.

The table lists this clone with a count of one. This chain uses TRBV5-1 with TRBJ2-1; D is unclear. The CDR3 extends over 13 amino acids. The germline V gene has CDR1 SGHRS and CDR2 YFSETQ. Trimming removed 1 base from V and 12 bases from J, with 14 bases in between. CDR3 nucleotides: TGCGCCAGCAGCTTGCATGATGCTTTTCGGCAGTTCTTC. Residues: CASSLHDAFRQFF.

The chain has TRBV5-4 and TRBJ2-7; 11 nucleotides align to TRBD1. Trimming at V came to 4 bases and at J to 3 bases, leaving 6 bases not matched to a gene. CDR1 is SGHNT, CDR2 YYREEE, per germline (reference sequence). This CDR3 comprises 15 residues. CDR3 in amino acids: CASSRSGTGGYEQYF. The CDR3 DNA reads TGTGCCAGCAGCCGGTCCGGGACAGGGGGCTACGAGCAGTACTTC.

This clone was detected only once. CDR3 sequence reads: CASSLGNSGANVLTF. The CDR3 DNA reads TGCGCCAGCAGCTTGGGAAACTCTGGGGCCAACGTCCTGACTTTC. The gene calls are TRBV5-1 and TRBJ2-6; the D is unclear. This CDR3 has 15 residues. The V gene's germline CDR1 is SGHRS and CDR2 YFSETQ. V shed 0 bases and J shed 0 bases, with 4 bases lying between them.

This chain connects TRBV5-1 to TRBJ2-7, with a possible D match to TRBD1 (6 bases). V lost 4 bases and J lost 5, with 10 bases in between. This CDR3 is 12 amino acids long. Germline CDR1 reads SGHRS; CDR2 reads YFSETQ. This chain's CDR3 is CASSPPGDEQYF. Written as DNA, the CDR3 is TGCGCCAGCAGCCCGCCAGGGGACGAGCAGTACTTC.

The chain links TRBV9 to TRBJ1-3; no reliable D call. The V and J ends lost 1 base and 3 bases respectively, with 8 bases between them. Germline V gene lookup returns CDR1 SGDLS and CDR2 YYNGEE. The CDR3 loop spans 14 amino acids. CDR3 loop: CASSVTHGGNTIYF. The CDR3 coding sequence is TGTGCCAGCAGCGTAACCCACGGTGGAAACACCATATATTTT.

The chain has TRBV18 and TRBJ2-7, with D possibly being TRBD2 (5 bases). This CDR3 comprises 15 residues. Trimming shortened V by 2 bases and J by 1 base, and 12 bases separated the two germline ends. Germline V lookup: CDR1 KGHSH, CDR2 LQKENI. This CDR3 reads CASSPRGLGSYEQYF. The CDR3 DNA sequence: TGTGCCAGCTCACCAAGAGGACTGGGGTCCTACGAGCAGTACTTC.

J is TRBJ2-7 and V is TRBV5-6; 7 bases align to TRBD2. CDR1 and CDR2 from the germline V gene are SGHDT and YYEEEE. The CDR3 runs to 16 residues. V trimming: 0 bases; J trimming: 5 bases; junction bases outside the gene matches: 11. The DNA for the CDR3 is TGTGCCAGCAGCTTGGCCGTCGGGAGGCGCCCCAACGAGCAGTACTTC. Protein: CASSLAVGRRPNEQYF.

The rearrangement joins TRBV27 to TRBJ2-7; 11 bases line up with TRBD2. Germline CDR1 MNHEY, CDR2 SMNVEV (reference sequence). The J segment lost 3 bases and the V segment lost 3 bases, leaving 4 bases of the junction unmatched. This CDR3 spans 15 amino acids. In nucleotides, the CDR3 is TGTGCCAGCAGTTTGGGGACTAGCGGCTTCTACGAGCAGTACTTC. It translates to CASSLGTSGFYEQYF.

The CDR3 region has the DNA TGTGCCAGCAGTTTTCAACAGGGGTCTAAAAGAGGCTACACCTTC. Protein: CASSFQQGSKRGYTF. The chain carries TRBV6-5 and TRBJ1-2; TRBD1 matches at 7 bases. The V segment lost 4 bases and the J segment 8 bases; nucleotides outside the gene matches: 13. Per the germline V gene, CDR1 is MNHEY and CDR2 is SVGAGI. The CDR3 consists of 15 residues.

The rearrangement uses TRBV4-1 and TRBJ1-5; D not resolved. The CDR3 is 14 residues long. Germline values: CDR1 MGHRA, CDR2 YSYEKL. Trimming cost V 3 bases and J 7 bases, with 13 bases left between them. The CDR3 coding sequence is TGCGCCAGCAGCCAGGCCGACACGACGCAGCCCCAGCATTTT. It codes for CASSQADTTQPQHF.

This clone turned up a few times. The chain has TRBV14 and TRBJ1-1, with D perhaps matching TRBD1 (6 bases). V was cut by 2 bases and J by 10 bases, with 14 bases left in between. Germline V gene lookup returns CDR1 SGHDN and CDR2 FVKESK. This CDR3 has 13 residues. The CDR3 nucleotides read TGTGCCAGCAGCCAATCCGGGACAAACGGAGCTTTCTTT. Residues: CASSQSGTNGAFF.

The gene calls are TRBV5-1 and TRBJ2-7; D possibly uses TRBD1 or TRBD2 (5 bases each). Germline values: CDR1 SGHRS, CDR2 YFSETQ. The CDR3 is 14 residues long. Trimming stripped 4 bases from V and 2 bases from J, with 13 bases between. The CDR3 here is CASSQAGTTYEQYF. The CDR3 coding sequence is TGCGCCAGCAGCCAAGCCGGGACCACCTACGAGCAGTACTTC.